This T cell receptor (beta chain) was captured by sequencing in a study of graft-versus-host responses after intestinal transplantation. Irradiated stimulators labeled with violet dye, some 200,000 in number, were plated with some 200,000 CFSE-labeled responders. After mixed lymphocyte reaction, dividing CD4+ and CD8+ responder T cells were sorted. This table comes from immunoSEQ multiplex PCR, and its TCRdb copy is limited to in-frame clones, with some not included. Among some 13,000 clones listed, around two fifths were seen once. Findings and caveats of the study: When patients had graft-donor T cell macrochimerism, their allografts held high graft-versus-host to host-versus-graft clonal ratios. HvG clone declines early post-transplant were associated with peak circulating GvH levels. Researchers found GvH clones in recipient marrow, and some showed up first in ileum or blood.

Trimming shortened V by 0 bases and J by 4 bases, and 11 bases separated the two germline ends. Per the germline V gene, CDR1 is LGHNA and CDR2 is YSLEER. The CDR3 runs 15 residues. Sample: alloreactive CD8+ T cells from a mixed lymphocyte reaction culture, taken before intestinal transplant. The subset: CFSE-low proliferating T cells sorted from roughly six-day pre-transplant mixed lymphocyte reaction (GvH or HvG direction). This sequence was found in a human patient who received an intestinal transplant. The chain couples TRBV4-3 to TRBJ2-3; D is uncertain. CDR3 amino acids: CASSQEVYPADTQYF. Written as DNA, the CDR3 is TGCGCCAGCAGCCAAGAGGTTTACCCGGCAGATACGCAGTATTTT.